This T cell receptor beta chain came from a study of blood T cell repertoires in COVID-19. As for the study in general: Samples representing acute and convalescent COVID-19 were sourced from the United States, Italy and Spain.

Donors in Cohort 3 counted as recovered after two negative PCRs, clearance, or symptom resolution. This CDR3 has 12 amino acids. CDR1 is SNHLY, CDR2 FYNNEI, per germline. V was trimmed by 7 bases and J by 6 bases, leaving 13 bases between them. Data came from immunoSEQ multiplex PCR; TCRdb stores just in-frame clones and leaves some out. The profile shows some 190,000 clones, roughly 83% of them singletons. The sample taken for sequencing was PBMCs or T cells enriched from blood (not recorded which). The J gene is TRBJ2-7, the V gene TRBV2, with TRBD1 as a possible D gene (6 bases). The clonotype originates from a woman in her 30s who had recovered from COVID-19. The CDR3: CASMQGSGEQYF. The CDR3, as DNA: TGTGCCAGCATGCAGGGGTCGGGCGAGCAGTACTTC.